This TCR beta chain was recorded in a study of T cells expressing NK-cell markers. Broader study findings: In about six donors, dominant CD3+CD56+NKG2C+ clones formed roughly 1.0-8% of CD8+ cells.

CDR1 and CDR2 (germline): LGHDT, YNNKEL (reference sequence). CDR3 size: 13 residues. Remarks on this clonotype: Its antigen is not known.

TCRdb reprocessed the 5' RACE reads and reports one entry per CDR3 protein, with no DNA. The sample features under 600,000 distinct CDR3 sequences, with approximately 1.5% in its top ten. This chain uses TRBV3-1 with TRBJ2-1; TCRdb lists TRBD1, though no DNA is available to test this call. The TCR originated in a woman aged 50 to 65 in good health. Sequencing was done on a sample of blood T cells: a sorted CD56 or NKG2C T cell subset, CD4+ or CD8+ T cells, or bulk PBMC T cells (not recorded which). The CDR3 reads CASSLQGFNEQFF.